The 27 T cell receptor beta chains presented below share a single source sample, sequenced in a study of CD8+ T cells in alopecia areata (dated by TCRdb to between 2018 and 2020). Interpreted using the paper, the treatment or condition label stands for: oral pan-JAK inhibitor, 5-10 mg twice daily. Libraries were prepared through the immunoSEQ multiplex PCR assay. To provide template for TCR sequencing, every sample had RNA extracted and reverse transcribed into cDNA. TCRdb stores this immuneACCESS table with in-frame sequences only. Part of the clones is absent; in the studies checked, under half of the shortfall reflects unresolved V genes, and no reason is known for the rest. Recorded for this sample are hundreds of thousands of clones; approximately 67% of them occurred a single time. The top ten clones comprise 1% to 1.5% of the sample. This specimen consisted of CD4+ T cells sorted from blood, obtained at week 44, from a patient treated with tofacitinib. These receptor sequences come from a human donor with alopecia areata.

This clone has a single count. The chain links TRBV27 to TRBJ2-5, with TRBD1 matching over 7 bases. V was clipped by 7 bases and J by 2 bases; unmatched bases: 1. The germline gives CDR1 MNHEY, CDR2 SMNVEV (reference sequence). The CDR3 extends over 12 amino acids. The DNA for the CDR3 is TGTGCCAGCACGGGACAGCAAGAGACCCAGTACTTC. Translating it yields CASTGQQETQYF.

In DNA, the CDR3 is TGTGCCAGCAGTTCGGGGCGTAATAACTATGGCTACACCTTC. Translation: CASSSGRNNYGYTF. J is TRBJ1-2 and V is TRBV2; maybe TRBD1 (5 bases). CDR3 length: 14 amino acids. Trimming took 5 bases from V and 1 from J, leaving 11 bases between them. Germline CDR1 reads SNHLY; CDR2 reads FYNNEI.

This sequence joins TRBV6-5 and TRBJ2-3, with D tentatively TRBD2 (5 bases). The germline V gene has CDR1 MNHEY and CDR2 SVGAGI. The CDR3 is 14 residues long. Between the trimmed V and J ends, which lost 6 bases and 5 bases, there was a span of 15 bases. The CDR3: CASSRTRGIDTQYF. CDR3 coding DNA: TGTGCCAGCAGCCGGACCCGGGGTATAGATACGCAGTATTTT.

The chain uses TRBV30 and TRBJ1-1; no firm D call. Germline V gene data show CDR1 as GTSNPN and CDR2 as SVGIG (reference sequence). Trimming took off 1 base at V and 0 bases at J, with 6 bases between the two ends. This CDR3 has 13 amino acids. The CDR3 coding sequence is TGTGCCTGGAGTGACGGTATGAACACTGAAGCTTTCTTT. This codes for CAWSDGMNTEAFF.

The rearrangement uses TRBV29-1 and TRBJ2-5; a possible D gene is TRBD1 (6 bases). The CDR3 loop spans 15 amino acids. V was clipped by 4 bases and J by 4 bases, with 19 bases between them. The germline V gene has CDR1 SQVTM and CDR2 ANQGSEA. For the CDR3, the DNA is TGCAGCGTTGGCCAAAGGTACAGGGCCCGAGAGACCCAGTACTTC. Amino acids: CSVGQRYRARETQYF.

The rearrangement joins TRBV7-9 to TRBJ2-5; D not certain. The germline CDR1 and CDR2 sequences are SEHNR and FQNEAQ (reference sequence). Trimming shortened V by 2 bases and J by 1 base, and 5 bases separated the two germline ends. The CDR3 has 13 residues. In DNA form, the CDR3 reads TGTGCCAGCAGCTTACCTGGCCAAGAGACCCAGTACTTC. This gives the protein CASSLPGQETQYF.

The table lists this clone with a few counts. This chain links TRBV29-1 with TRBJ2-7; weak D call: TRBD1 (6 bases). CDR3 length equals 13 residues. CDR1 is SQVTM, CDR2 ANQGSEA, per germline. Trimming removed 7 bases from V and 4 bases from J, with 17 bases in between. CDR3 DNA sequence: TGCAGCGCCGCACAGGGAAATGGGTACGAGCAGTACTTC. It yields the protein CSAAQGNGYEQYF.

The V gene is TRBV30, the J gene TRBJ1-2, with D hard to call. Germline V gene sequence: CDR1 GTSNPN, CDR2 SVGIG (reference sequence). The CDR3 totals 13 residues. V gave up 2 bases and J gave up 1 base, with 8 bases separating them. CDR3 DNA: TGTGCCTGGAGTTCAGATAATAACTATGGCTACACCTTC. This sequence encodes CAWSSDNNYGYTF.

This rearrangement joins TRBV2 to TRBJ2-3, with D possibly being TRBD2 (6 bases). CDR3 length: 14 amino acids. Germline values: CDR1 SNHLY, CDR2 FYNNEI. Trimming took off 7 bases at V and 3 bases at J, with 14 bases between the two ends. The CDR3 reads CASKSSARTDTQYF. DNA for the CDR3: TGTGCCAGCAAATCTAGCGCGAGGACAGATACGCAGTATTTT.

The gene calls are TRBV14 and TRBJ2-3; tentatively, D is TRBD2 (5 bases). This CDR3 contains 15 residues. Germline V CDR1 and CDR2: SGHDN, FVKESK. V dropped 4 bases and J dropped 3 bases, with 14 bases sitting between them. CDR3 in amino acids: CASSPGLIGTDTQYF. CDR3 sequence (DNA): TGTGCCAGCAGCCCCGGACTCATTGGGACAGATACGCAGTATTTT.

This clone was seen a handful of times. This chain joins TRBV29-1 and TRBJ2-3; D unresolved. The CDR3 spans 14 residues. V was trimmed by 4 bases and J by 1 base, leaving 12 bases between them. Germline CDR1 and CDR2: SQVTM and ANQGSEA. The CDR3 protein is CSVGYGLGTDTQYF. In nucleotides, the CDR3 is TGCAGCGTTGGGTACGGTTTGGGCACAGATACGCAGTATTTT.

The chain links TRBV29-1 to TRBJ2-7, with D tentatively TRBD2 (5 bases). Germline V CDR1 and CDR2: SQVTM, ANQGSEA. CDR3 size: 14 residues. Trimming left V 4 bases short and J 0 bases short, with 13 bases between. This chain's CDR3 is CSVGLALSSYEQYF. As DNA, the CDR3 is TGCAGCGTTGGTCTAGCCCTGAGCTCCTACGAGCAGTACTTC.

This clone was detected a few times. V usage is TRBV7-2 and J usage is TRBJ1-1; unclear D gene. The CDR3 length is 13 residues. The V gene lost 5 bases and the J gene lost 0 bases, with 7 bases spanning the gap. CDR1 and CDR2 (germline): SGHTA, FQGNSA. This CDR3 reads CASSPNMNTEAFF. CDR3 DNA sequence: TGTGCCAGCAGCCCCAATATGAACACTGAAGCTTTCTTT.

The CDR3 DNA sequence: TGTGCCAGCAGCTTAGAGGGGGGCGCCAGCACAGATACGCAGTATTTT. This gives the protein CASSLEGGASTDTQYF. The chain links TRBV7-8 to TRBJ2-3; D may correspond to TRBD1 or TRBD2 (6 bases each). Germline CDR1 and CDR2: SGHVS and FQNEAQ. The CDR3 length is 16 residues. V lost 1 base to trimming and J lost 0 bases, with 11 bases between them.

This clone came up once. The CDR3: CSFRAAAGETQYF. The CDR3 bases are TGCAGCTTCCGAGCGGCCGCCGGGGAGACCCAGTACTTC. This sequence joins TRBV29-1 and TRBJ2-5; maybe TRBD2 (5 bases). In germline, CDR1 is SQVTM, CDR2 ANQGSEA. V gave up 8 bases and J gave up 5 bases, with 18 bases separating them. The CDR3 totals 13 residues. Variable domain in full (rest from reference TRBV29-1 and TRBJ2-5): SAVISQKPSRDICQRGTSLTIQCQVDSQVTMMFWYRQQPGQSLTLIATANQGSEATYESGFVIDKFPISRPNLTFSTLTVSNMSPEDSSIYLCSFRAAAGETQYFGPGTRLLVL.

DNA of the CDR3: TGTGCCTGGAATAAACAGGGGATCGGGGAAAAACTGTTTTTT. It yields the protein CAWNKQGIGEKLFF. This sequence joins TRBV30 and TRBJ1-4; 7 bases are a match to TRBD1. Germline loops: CDR1 GTSNPN, CDR2 SVGIG (reference sequence). The trim removed 4 bases at V and 8 bases at J, leaving 10 bases unmatched. The CDR3 extends over 14 amino acids.

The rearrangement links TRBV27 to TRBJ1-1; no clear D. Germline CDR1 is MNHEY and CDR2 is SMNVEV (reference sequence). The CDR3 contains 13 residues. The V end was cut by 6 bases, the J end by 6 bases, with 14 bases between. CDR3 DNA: TGTGCCAGCAGAGTTAGGGAATTCGCTGAAGCTTTCTTT. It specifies CASRVREFAEAFF.

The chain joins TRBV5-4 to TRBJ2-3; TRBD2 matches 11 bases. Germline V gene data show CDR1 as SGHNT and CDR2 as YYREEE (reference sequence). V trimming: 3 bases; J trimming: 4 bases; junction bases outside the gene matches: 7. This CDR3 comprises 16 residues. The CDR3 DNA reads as TGTGCCAGCAGCTGGGGGACTAGCGGAAGGGCAGATACGCAGTATTTT. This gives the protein CASSWGTSGRADTQYF. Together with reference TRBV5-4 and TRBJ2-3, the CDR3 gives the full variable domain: ETGVTQSPTHLIKTRGQQVTLRCSSQSGHNTVSWYQQALGQGPQFIFQYYREEENGRGNFPPRFSGLQFPNYSSELNVNALELDDSALYLCASSWGTSGRADTQYFGPGTRLTVL.

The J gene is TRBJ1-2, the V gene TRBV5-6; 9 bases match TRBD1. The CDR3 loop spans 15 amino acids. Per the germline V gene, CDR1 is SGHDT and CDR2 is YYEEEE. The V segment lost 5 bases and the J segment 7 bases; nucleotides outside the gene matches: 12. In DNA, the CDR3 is TGTGCCAGCAGACTACGAAACACAGGGGGCGGTGGCTACACCTTC. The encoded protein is CASRLRNTGGGGYTF.

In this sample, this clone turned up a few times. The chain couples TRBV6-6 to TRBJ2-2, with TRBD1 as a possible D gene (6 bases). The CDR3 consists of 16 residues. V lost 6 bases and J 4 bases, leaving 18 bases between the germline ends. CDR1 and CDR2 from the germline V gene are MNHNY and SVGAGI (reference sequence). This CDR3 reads CASRPSKTGVTGELFF. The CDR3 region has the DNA TGTGCCAGCAGACCCTCAAAGACAGGCGTCACCGGGGAGCTGTTTTTT.

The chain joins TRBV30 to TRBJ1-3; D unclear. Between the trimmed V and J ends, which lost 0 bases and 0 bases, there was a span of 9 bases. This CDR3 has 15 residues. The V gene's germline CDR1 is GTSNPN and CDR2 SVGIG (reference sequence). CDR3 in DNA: TGTGCCTGGAGTGTTCGCACTAGCTCTGGAAACACCATATATTTT. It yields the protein CAWSVRTSSGNTIYF.

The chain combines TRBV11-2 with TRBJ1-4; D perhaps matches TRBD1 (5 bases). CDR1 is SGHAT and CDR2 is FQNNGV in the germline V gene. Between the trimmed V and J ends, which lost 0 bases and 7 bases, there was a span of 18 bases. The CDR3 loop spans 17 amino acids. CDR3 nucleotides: TGTGCCAGCAGCTTAGACGGTGCGGCAGGGAGTGGTGAAAAACTGTTTTTT. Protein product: CASSLDGAAGSGEKLFF. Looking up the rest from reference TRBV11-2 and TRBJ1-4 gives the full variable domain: EAGVAQSPRYKIIEKRQSVAFWCNPISGHATLYWYQQILGQGPKLLIQFQNNGVVDDSQLPKDRFSAERLKGVDSTLKIQPAKLEDSAVYLCASSLDGAAGSGEKLFFGSGTQLSVL.

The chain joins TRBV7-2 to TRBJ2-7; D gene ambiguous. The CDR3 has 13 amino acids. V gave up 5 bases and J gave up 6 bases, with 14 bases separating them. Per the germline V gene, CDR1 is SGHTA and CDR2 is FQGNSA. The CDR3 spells CASSPQGRFEQYF. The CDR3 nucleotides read TGTGCCAGCAGCCCACAAGGGCGATTCGAGCAGTACTTC.

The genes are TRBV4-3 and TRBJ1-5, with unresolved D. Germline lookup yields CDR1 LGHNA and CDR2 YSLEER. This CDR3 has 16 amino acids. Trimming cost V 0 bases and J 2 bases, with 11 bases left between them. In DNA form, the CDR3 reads TGCGCCAGCAGCCAAGATGCACCTCCGGGCAATCAGCCCCAGCATTTT. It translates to CASSQDAPPGNQPQHF.

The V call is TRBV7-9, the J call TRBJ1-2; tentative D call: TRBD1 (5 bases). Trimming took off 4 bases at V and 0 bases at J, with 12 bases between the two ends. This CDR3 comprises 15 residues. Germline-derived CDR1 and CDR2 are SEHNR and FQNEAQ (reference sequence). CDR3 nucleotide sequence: TGTGCCAGCAGCTCAACAGGAGAATCTAACTATGGCTACACCTTC. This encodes CASSSTGESNYGYTF.

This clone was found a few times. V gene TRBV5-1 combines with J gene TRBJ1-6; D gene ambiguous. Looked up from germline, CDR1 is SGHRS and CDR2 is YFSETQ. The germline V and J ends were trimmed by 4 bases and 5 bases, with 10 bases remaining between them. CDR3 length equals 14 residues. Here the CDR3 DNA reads TGCGCCAGCAGCAGGGCCCAGGATAATTCACCCCTCCACTTT. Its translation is CASSRAQDNSPLHF.

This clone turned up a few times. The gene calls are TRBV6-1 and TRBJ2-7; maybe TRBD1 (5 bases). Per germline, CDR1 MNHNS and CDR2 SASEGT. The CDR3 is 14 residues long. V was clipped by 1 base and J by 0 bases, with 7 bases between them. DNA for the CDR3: TGTGCCAGCAGTGAAGTGGGGCTCTCCTACGAGCAGTACTTC. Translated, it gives CASSEVGLSYEQYF.